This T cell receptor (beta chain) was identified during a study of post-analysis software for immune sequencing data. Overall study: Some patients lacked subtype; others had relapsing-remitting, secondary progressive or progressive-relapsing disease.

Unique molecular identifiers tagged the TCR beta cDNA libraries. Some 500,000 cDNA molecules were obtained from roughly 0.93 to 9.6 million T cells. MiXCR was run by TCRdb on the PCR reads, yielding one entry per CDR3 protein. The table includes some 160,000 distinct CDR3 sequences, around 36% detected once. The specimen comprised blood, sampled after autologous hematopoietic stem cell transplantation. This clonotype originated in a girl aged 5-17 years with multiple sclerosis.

Written as DNA, the CDR3 is TGTGCCAGCAGCCCTCAACCTGGGGATACGCAGTATTTT. It translates to CASSPQPGDTQYF. The gene calls are TRBV11-2 and TRBJ2-3; D uncertain. The CDR3 is 13 residues long. Germline V gene data show CDR1 as SGHAT and CDR2 as FQNNGV. V lost 5 bases and J lost 6, with 12 bases in between.